A selection of T cell receptor beta chains follows, all from one sample in a study of CD8+CD57+ T cells in acquired aplastic anemia. Each CDR3 protein is one row after TCRdb ran MiXCR on the reads. The top ten hold around 32% of the sample, which has about 110,000 distinct CDR3 sequences, roughly 51% seen once. Sample: sorted CD4+, CD8+, or CD8+CD57+ T cells (not recorded which) from PBMCs. All receptors derive from a human donor in good health, serving as a control. CDR3s include the opening cysteine and the closing phenylalanine or tryptophan. A D gene is named only where the DNA matches it firmly. Clone size, where shown, is once, few, many, or a class for clones that have expanded.

v_gene: TRBV7-2; j_gene: TRBJ2-5; abundance: few; d_gene: NA; len: 13; CDR3aa: CASSPPGAETQYF; CDR3nt: TGTGCCAGCAGCCCCCCCGGGGCGGAGACCCAGTACTTC
v_gene: TRBV20-1; j_gene: TRBJ2-5; abundance: many; d_gene: NA; len: 11; CDR3aa: CSARDSQTQYF; CDR3nt: TGCAGTGCTAGGGACAGCCAGACCCAGTACTTC
v_gene: TRBV29-1; j_gene: TRBJ1-2; abundance: NA; d_gene: NA; len: 12; CDR3aa: CSVEEGRDGYTF; CDR3nt: TGCAGCGTTGAGGAGGGGAGGGATGGCTACACCTTC
v_gene: TRBV10-1; j_gene: TRBJ2-7; abundance: once; d_gene: NA; len: 13; CDR3aa: CASSEKWGFEQYF; CDR3nt: TGCGCCAGCAGTGAGAAGTGGGGCTTCGAGCAGTACTTC
v_gene: TRBV7-2; j_gene: TRBJ1-4; abundance: NA; d_gene: TRBD1; len: 14; CDR3aa: CASSTGQGSEKLFF; CDR3nt: TGTGCCAGCAGCACCGGACAGGGGAGCGAAAAACTGTTTTTT
v_gene: TRBV12-3/TRBV12-4; j_gene: TRBJ2-7; abundance: NA; d_gene: TRBD2; len: 14; CDR3aa: CASSLAGGGSEQYF; CDR3nt: TGTGCCAGCAGTTTGGCGGGGGGCGGGAGCGAGCAGTACTTC
v_gene: TRBV5-4; j_gene: TRBJ2-2; abundance: NA; d_gene: NA; len: 17; CDR3aa: CASSSGVWGSDPGELFF; CDR3nt: TGTGCCAGCAGCTCGGGAGTGTGGGGCTCTGACCCCGGGGAGCTGTTTTTT
v_gene: TRBV19; j_gene: TRBJ2-3; abundance: NA; d_gene: TRBD1; len: 18; CDR3aa: CASSIGGPGQKSTDTQYF; CDR3nt: TGTGCCAGTAGTATAGGGGGGCCGGGACAGAAGAGCACAGATACGCAGTATTTT
v_gene: TRBV2; j_gene: TRBJ2-5; abundance: NA; d_gene: NA; len: 14; CDR3aa: CASSEGVTTETQYF; CDR3nt: TGTGCCAGCAGTGAGGGAGTCACCACCGAGACCCAGTACTTC
v_gene: TRBV10-3; j_gene: TRBJ2-7; abundance: NA; d_gene: NA; len: 14; CDR3aa: CAISDGLGGYEQYF; CDR3nt: TGTGCCATCAGTGATGGTCTAGGCGGGTACGAGCAGTACTTC
v_gene: TRBV9; j_gene: TRBJ1-1; abundance: many; d_gene: NA; len: 15; CDR3aa: CASSLQTGSLTEAFF; CDR3nt: TGTGCCAGCAGCCTTCAGACAGGTAGCCTCACTGAAGCTTTCTTT
v_gene: TRBV20-1; j_gene: TRBJ2-7; abundance: NA; d_gene: NA; len: 15; CDR3aa: CSARVPTSGSHEQYF; CDR3nt: TGCAGTGCTAGAGTCCCTACCTCAGGGTCCCACGAGCAGTACTTC
v_gene: TRBV25-1; j_gene: TRBJ2-7; abundance: many; d_gene: TRBD1; len: 15; CDR3aa: CASSEQGQGDYEQYF; CDR3nt: TGCGCCAGCAGCGAACAGGGACAGGGGGACTACGAGCAGTACTTC
v_gene: TRBV25-1; j_gene: TRBJ2-2; abundance: NA; d_gene: NA; len: 16; CDR3aa: CASSGGAGANTGELFF; CDR3nt: TGTGCCAGCAGTGGGGGGGCAGGGGCGAACACCGGGGAGCTGTTTTTT
v_gene: TRBV25-1; j_gene: TRBJ1-1; abundance: many; d_gene: NA; len: 11; CDR3aa: CASTTGTGAFF; CDR3nt: TGTGCCAGCACCACAGGTACTGGAGCTTTCTTT
v_gene: TRBV6-1; j_gene: TRBJ1-6; abundance: many; d_gene: TRBD1; len: 17; CDR3aa: CASRIGQGRRKNSPLHF; CDR3nt: TGTGCCAGCAGGATCGGACAGGGGCGGCGGAAAAATTCACCCCTCCACTTT
v_gene: TRBV11-2; j_gene: TRBJ2-5; abundance: NA; d_gene: TRBD1; len: 18; CDR3aa: CASSSLPAPGQGRETQYF; CDR3nt: TGTGCCAGCAGCTCACTGCCGGCACCGGGACAGGGTCGAGAGACCCAGTACTTC
v_gene: TRBV7-7; j_gene: TRBJ2-5; abundance: NA; d_gene: NA; len: 12; CDR3aa: CASSLPSETQYF; CDR3nt: TGTGCCAGCAGCTTACCTAGTGAGACCCAGTACTTC
v_gene: TRBV5-1; j_gene: TRBJ1-4; abundance: NA; d_gene: NA; len: 14; CDR3aa: CASSTGLTNEKLFF; CDR3nt: TGCGCCAGCAGCACGGGACTTACGAATGAAAAACTGTTTTTT
v_gene: TRBV25-1; j_gene: TRBJ2-7; abundance: NA; d_gene: NA; len: 14; CDR3aa: CASRLSGVPHEQYF; CDR3nt: TGTGCCAGCAGACTGTCGGGAGTCCCCCACGAGCAGTACTTC
v_gene: TRBV2; j_gene: TRBJ2-5; abundance: NA; d_gene: TRBD2; len: 15; CDR3aa: CASRTGTSEQETQYF; CDR3nt: TGTGCCAGCAGGACCGGGACTAGCGAGCAAGAGACCCAGTACTTC
v_gene: TRBV7-6; j_gene: TRBJ2-5; abundance: NA; d_gene: NA; len: 14; CDR3aa: CASSRGATQETQYF; CDR3nt: TGTGCCAGCAGTCGGGGGGCTACCCAAGAGACCCAGTACTTC
v_gene: TRBV12-3/TRBV12-4; j_gene: TRBJ2-1; abundance: NA; d_gene: NA; len: 14; CDR3aa: CASRGQGGGETQNF; CDR3nt: TGTGCCAGCAGGGGACAAGGAGGAGGAGAGACCCAGAACTTC
v_gene: TRBV9; j_gene: TRBJ1-6; abundance: NA; d_gene: NA; len: 15; CDR3aa: CASSVMDMGGHGVHF; CDR3nt: TGTGCCAGCAGCGTAATGGACATGGGGGGACATGGGGTCCACTTT
v_gene: TRBV19; j_gene: TRBJ1-2; abundance: NA; d_gene: NA; len: 13; CDR3aa: CASGPDRLYGYTF; CDR3nt: TGTGCCAGTGGTCCCGACAGGCTCTATGGCTACACCTTC
v_gene: TRBV6-5; j_gene: TRBJ1-5; abundance: once; d_gene: NA; len: 13; CDR3aa: CASSYGRDQPQHF; CDR3nt: TGTGCCAGCAGTTACGGCAGGGATCAGCCCCAGCATTTT
v_gene: TRBV19; j_gene: TRBJ2-5; abundance: NA; d_gene: NA; len: 16; CDR3aa: CASSIIAGQPQETQYF; CDR3nt: TGTGCCAGTAGTATTATAGCGGGACAGCCACAAGAGACCCAGTACTTC
v_gene: TRBV30; j_gene: TRBJ1-1; abundance: many; d_gene: NA; len: 13; CDR3aa: CAWTATMNTEAFF; CDR3nt: TGTGCCTGGACGGCCACAATGAACACTGAAGCTTTCTTT
v_gene: TRBV24-1; j_gene: TRBJ2-2; abundance: many; d_gene: NA; len: 13; CDR3aa: CATETFGGGELFF; CDR3nt: TGTGCCACCGAAACCTTCGGGGGCGGGGAGCTGTTTTTT
v_gene: TRBV14; j_gene: TRBJ2-1; abundance: many; d_gene: NA; len: 16; CDR3aa: CASSQVLSYPTEEQFF; CDR3nt: TGTGCCAGCAGCCAAGTATTGTCTTACCCGACCGAGGAGCAGTTCTTC
v_gene: TRBV10-2; j_gene: TRBJ1-2; abundance: NA; d_gene: NA; len: 13; CDR3aa: CASSAGSNYGYTF; CDR3nt: TGCGCCAGCAGTGCCGGTTCAAACTATGGCTACACCTTC
v_gene: TRBV4-3; j_gene: TRBJ2-7; abundance: NA; d_gene: TRBD1; len: 17; CDR3aa: CASSQERTPGQGNEQYF; CDR3nt: TGCGCCAGCAGCCAAGAGAGGACACCGGGACAGGGAAACGAGCAGTACTTC
v_gene: TRBV3-1; j_gene: TRBJ2-7; abundance: many; d_gene: NA; len: 13; CDR3aa: CASSQANSYEQYF; CDR3nt: TGTGCCAGCAGCCAGGCCAATTCCTACGAGCAGTACTTC
v_gene: TRBV12-3/TRBV12-4; j_gene: TRBJ2-3; abundance: NA; d_gene: NA; len: 16; CDR3aa: CASSRTGRGNTDTQYF; CDR3nt: TGTGCCAGCAGTCGGACAGGGAGGGGAAACACAGATACGCAGTATTTT
v_gene: TRBV10-3; j_gene: TRBJ2-5; abundance: NA; d_gene: NA; len: 14; CDR3aa: CAISGGDFQETQYF; CDR3nt: TGTGCCATCAGTGGGGGGGACTTCCAAGAGACCCAGTACTTC
v_gene: TRBV10-3; j_gene: TRBJ1-5; abundance: NA; d_gene: NA; len: 15; CDR3aa: CAISRQEPTQWPQHF; CDR3nt: TGTGCCATCTCCAGACAGGAGCCGACACAATGGCCCCAGCATTTT
v_gene: TRBV19; j_gene: TRBJ1-2; abundance: NA; d_gene: NA; len: 15; CDR3aa: CASSIYPGLDYGYTF; CDR3nt: TGTGCCAGTAGTATATACCCGGGACTAGACTATGGCTACACCTTC
v_gene: TRBV5-1; j_gene: TRBJ1-2; abundance: NA; d_gene: NA; len: 13; CDR3aa: CASSLGGTYGYTF; CDR3nt: TGCGCCAGCAGCTTGGGGGGCACCTATGGCTACACCTTC
v_gene: TRBV2; j_gene: TRBJ2-3; abundance: many; d_gene: NA; len: 18; CDR3aa: CASSVNVIRSELTDTQYF; CDR3nt: TGTGCCAGCAGCGTGAATGTTATTAGGTCGGAGCTCACAGATACGCAGTATTTT
v_gene: TRBV4-2; j_gene: TRBJ1-3; abundance: NA; d_gene: TRBD1; len: 17; CDR3aa: CASSQDGTGISGNTIYF; CDR3nt: TGTGCCAGCAGCCAAGATGGGACAGGGATATCTGGAAACACCATATATTTT